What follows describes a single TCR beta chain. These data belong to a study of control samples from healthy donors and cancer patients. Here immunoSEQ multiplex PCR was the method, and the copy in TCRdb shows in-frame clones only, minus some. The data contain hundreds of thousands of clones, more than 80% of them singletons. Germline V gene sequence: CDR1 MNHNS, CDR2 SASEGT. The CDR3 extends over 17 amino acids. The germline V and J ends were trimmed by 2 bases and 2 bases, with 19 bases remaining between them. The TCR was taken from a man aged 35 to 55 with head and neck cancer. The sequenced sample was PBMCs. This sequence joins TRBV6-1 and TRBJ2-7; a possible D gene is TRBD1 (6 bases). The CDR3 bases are TGTGCCAGCAGTGAAATCCCCGGGACAAGCCTTCCCTACGAGCAGTACTTC. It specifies CASSEIPGTSLPYEQYF.